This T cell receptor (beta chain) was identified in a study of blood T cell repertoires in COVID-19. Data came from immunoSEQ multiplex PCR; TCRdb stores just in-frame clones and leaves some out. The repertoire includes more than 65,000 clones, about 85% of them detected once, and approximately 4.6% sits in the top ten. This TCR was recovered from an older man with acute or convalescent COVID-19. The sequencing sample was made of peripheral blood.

The CDR3 loop is CASSSGQIQETQYF. For the CDR3, the DNA is TGCGCCAGCAGCTCCGGACAGATCCAAGAGACCCAGTACTTC. The rearrangement joins TRBV5-1 to TRBJ2-5; D perhaps matches TRBD1 (6 bases). Germline assignment: CDR1 SGHRS and CDR2 YFSETQ. This CDR3 region has 14 residues. V was trimmed by 3 bases and J by 1 base, leaving 10 bases between them. Based on the CDR3 plus reference TRBV5-1 and TRBJ2-5, the full variable domain is KAGVTQTPRYLIKTRGQQVTLSCSPISGHRSVSWYQQTPGQGLQFLFEYFSETQRNKGNFPGRFSGRQFSNSRSEMNVSTLELGDSALYLCASSSGQIQETQYFGPGTRLLVL.